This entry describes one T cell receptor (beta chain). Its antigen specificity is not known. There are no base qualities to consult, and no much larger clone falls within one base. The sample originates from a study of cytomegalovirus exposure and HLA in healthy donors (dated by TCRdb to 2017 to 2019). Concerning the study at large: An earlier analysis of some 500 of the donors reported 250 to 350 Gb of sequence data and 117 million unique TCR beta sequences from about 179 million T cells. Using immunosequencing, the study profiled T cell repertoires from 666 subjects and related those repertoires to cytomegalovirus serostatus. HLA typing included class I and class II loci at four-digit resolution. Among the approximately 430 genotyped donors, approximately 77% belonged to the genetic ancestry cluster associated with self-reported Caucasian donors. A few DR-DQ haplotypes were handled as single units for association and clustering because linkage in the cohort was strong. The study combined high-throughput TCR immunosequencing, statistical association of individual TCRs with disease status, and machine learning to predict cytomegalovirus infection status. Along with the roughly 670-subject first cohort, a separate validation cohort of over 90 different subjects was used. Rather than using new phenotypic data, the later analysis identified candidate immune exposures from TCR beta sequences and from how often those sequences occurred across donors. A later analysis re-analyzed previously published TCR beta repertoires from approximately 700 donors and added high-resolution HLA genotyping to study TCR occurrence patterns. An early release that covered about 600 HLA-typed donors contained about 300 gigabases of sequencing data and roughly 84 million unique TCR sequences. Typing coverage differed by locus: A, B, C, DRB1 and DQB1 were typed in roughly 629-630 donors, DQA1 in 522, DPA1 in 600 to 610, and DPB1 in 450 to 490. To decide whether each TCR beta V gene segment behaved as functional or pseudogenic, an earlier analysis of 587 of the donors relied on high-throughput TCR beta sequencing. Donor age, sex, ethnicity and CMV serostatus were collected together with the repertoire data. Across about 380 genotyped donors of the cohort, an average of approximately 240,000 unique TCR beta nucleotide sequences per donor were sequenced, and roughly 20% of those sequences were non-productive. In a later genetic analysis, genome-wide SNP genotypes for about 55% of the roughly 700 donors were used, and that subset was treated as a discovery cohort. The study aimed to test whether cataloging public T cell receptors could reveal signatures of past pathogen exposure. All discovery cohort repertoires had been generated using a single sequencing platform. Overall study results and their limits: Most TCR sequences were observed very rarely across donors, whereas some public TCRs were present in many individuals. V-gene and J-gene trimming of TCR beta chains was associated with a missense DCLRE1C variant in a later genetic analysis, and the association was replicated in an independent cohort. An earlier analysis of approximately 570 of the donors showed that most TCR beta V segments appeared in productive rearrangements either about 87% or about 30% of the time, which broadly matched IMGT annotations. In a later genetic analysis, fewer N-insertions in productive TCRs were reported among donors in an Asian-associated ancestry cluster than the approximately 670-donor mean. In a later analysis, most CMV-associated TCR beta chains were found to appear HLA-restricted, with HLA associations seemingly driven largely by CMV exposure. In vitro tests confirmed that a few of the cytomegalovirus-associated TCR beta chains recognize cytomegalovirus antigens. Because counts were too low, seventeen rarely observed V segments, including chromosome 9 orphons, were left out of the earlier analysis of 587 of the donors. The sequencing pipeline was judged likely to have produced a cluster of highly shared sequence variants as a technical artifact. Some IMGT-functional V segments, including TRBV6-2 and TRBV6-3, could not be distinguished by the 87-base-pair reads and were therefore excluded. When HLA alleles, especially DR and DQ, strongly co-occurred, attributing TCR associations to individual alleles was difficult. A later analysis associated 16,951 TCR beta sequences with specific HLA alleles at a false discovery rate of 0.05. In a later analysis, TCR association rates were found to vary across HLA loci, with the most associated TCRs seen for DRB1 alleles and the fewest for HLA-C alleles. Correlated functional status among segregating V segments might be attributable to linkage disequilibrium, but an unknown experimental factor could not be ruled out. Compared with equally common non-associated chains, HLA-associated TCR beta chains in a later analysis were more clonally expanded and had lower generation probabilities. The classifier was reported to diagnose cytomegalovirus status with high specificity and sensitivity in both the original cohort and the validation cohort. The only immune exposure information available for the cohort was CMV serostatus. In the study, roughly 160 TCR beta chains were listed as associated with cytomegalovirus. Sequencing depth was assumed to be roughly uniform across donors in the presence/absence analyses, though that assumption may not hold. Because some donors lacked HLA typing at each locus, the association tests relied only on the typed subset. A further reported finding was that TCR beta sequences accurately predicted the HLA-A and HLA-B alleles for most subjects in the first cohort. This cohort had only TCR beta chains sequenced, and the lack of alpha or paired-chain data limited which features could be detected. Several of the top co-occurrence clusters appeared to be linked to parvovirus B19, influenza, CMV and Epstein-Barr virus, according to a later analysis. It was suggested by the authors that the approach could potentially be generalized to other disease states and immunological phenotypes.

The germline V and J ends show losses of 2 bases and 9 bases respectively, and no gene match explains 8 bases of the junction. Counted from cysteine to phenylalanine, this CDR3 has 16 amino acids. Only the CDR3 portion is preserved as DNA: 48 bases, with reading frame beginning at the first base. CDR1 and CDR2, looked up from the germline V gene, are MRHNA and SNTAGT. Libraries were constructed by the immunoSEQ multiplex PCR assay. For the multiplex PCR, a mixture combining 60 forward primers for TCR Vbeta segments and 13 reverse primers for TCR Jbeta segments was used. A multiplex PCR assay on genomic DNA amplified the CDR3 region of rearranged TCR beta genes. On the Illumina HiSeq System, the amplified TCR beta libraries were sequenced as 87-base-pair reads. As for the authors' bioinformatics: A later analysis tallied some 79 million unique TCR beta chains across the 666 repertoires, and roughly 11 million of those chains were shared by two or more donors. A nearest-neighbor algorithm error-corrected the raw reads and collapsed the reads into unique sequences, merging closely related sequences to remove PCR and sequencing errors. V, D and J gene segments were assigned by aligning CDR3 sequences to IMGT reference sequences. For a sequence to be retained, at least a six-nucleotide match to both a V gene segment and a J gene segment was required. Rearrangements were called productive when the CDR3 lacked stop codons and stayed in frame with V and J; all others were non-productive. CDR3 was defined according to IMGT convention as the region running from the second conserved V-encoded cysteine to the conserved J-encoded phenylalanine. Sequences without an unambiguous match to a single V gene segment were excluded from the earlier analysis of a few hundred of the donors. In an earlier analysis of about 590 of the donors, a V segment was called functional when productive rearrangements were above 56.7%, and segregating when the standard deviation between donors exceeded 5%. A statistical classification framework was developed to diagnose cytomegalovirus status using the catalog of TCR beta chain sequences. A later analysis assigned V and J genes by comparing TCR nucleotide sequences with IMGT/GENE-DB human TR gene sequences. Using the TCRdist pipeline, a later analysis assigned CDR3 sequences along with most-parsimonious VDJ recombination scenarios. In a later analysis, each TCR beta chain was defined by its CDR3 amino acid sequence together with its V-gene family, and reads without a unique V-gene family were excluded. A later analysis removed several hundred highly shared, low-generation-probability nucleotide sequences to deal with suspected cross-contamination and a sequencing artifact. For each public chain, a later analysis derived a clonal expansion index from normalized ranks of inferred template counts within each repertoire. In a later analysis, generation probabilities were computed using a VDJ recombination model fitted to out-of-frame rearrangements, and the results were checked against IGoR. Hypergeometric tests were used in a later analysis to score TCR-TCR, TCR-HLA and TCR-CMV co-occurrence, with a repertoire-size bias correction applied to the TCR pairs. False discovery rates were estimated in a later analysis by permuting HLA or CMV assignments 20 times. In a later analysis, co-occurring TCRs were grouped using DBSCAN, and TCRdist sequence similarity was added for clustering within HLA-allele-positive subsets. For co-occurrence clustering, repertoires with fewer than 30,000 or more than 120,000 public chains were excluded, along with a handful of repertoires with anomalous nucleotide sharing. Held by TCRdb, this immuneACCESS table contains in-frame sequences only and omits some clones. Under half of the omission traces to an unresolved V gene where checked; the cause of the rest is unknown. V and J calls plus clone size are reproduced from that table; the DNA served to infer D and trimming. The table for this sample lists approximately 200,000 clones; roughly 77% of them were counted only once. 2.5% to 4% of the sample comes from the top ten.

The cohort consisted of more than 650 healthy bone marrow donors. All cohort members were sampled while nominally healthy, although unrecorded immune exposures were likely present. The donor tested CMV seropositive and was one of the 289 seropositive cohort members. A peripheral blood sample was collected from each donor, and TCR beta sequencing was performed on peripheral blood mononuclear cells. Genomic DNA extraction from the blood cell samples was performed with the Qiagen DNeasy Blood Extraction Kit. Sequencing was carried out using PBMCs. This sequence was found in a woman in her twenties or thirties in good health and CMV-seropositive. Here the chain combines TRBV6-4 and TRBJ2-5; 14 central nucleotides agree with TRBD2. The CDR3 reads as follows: CASSDPKGLAGVPQYF. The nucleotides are TGTGCCAGCAGTGACCCTAAGGGACTAGCGGGAGTTCCCCAGTACTTC.